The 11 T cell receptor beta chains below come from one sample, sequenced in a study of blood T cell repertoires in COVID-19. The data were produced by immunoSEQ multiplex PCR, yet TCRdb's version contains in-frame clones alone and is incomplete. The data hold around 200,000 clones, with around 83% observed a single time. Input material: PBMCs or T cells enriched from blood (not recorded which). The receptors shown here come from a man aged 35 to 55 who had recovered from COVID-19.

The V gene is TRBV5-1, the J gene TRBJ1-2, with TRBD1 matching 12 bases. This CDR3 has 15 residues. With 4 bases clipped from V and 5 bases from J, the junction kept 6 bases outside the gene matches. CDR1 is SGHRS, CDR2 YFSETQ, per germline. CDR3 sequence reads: CASSQGTGGRYGYTF. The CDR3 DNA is TGCGCCAGCAGCCAGGGGACAGGGGGCAGGTATGGCTACACCTTC.

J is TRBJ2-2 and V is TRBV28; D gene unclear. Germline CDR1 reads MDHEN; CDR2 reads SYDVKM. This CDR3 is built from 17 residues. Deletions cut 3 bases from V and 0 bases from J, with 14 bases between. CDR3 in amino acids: CASSFGYTSPNTGELFF. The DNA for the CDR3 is TGTGCCAGCAGTTTCGGGTACACCTCCCCGAACACCGGGGAGCTGTTTTTT. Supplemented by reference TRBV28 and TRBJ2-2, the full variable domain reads DVKVTQSSRYLVKRTGEKVFLECVQDMDHENMFWYRQDPGLGLRLIYFSYDVKMKEKGDIPEGYSVSREKKERFSLILESASTNQTSMYLCASSFGYTSPNTGELFFGEGSRLTVL.

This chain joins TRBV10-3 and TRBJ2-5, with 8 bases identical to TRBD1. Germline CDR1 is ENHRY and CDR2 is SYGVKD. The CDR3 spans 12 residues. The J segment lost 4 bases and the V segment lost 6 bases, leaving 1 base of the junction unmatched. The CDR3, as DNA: TGTGCCATCAGAGACAGGGGAGAGACCCAGTACTTC. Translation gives CAIRDRGETQYF.

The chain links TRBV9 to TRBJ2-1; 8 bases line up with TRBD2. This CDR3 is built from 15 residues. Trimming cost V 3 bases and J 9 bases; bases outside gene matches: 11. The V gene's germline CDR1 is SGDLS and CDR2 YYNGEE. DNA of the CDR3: TGTGCCAGCAGCGCATCCGGGACTAGTATCTCTGAGCAGTTCTTC. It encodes CASSASGTSISEQFF.

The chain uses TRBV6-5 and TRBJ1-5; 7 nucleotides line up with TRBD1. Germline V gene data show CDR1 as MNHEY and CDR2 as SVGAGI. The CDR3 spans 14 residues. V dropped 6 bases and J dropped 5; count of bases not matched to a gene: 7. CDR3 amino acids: CASSLGTGDQPQHF. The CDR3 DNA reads TGTGCCAGCAGCCTCGGAACAGGGGATCAGCCCCAGCATTTT.

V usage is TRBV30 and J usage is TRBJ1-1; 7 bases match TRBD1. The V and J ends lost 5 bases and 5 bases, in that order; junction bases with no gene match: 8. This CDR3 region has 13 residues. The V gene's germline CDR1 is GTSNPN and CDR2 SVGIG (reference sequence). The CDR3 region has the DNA TGTGCCTGGTCGACAGGGTTGGGGACTGAAGCTTTCTTT. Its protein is CAWSTGLGTEAFF.

The CDR3 sequence: CASSLDSGGDTQYF. The CDR3 DNA reads TGTGCCAGCAGCTTAGATAGCGGGGGAGATACGCAGTATTTT. The chain links TRBV11-3 to TRBJ2-3, with TRBD2 matching 9 bases. This CDR3 has 14 amino acids. The germline gives CDR1 SGHNT, CDR2 YENEEA. V was pared by 0 bases and J by 5 bases, with 0 bases of the junction left unmatched.

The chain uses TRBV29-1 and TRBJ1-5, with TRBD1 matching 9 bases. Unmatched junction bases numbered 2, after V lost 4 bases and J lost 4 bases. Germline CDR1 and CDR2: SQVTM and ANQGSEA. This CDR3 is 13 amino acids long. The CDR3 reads CSVGDRENQPQHF. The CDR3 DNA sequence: TGCAGCGTTGGGGACAGGGAAAATCAGCCCCAGCATTTT.

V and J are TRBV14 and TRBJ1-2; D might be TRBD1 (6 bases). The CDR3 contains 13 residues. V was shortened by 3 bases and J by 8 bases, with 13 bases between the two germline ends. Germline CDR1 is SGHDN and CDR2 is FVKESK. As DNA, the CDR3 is TGTGCCAGCAGCCATATGCCAGGGGAGGGCTACACCTTC. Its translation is CASSHMPGEGYTF.

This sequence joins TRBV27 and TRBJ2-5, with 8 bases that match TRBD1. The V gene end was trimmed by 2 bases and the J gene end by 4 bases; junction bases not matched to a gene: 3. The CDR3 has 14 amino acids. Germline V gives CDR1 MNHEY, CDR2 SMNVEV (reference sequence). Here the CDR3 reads CASSLTGGRETQYF. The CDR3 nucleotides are TGTGCCAGCAGTTTAACAGGGGGGAGAGAGACCCAGTACTTC.

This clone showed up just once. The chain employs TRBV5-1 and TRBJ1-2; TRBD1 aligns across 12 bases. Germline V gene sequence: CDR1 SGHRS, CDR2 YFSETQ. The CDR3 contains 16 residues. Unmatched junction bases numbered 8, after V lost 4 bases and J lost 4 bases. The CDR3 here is CASSMGQGAVSYGYTF. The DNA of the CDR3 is TGCGCCAGCAGCATGGGACAGGGGGCAGTAAGCTATGGCTACACCTTC.